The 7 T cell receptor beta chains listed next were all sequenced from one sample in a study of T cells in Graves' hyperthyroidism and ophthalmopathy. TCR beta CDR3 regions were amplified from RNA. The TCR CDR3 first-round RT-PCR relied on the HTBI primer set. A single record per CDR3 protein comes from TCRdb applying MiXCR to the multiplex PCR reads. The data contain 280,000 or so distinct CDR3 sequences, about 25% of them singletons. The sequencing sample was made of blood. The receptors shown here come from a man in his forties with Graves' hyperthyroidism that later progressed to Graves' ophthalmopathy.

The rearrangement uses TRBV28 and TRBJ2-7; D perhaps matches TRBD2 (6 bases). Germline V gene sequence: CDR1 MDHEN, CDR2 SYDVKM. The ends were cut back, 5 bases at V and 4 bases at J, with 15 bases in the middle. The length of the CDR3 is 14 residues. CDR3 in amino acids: CASSPPHGGYEQYF. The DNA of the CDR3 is TGTGCCAGCAGTCCGCCGCACGGAGGGTACGAGCAGTACTTC.

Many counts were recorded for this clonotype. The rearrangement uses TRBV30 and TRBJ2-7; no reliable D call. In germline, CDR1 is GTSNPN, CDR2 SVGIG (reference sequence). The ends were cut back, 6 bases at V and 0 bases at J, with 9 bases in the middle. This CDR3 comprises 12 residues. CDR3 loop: CACGTASYEQYF. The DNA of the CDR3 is TGTGCCTGTGGCACCGCCTCCTACGAGCAGTACTTC.

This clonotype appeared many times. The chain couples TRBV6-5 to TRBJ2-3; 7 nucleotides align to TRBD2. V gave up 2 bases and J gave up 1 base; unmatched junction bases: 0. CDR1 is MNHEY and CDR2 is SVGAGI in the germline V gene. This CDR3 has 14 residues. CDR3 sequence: CASSYAGGTDTQYF. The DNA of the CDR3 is TGTGCCAGCAGTTACGCGGGAGGCACAGATACGCAGTATTTT.

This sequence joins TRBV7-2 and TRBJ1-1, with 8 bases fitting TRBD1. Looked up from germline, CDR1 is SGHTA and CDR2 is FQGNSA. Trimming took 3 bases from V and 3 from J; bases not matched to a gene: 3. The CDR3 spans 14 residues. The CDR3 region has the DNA TGTGCCAGCAGCTTCGACAGGGGAGACACTGAAGCTTTCTTT. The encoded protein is CASSFDRGDTEAFF.

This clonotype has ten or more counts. Here the CDR3 reads CASSLETGGSQETQYF. The CDR3 region has the DNA TGTGCCAGCAGCTTAGAGACAGGGGGCTCTCAAGAGACCCAGTACTTC. This sequence joins TRBV7-8 and TRBJ2-5; 10 bases line up with TRBD1. Germline V gene lookup returns CDR1 SGHVS and CDR2 FQNEAQ. This CDR3 is 16 amino acids long. V was clipped by 1 base and J by 2 bases; unmatched bases: 4.

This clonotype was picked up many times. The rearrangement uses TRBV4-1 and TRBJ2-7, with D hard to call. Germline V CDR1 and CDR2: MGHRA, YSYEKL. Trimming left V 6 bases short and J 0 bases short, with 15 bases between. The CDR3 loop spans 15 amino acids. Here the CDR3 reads CASSPFGASSYEQYF. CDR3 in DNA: TGCGCCAGCAGTCCCTTTGGCGCCTCCTCCTACGAGCAGTACTTC.

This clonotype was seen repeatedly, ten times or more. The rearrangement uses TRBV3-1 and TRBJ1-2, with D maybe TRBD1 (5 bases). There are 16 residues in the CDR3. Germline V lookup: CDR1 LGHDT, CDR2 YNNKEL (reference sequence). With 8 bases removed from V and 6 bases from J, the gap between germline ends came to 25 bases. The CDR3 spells CASSTGVAGPINGYTF. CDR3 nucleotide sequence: TGTGCCAGCTCCACAGGAGTGGCCGGGCCAATTAATGGCTACACCTTC.